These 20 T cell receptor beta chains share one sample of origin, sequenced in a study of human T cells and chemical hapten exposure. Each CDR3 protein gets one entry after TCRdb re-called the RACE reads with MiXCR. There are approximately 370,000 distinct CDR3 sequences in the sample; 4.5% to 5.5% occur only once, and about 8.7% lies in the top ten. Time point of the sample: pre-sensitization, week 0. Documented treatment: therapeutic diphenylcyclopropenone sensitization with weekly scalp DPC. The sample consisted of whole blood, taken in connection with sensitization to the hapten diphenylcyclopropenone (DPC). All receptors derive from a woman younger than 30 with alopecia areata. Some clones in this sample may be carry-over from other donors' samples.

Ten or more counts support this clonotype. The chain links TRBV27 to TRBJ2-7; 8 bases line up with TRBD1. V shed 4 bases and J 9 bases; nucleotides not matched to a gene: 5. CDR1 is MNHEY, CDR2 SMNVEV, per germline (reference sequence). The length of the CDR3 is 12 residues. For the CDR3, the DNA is TGTGCCAGCAGTTATGGACAGGGCAGGCAGTACTTC. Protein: CASSYGQGRQYF.

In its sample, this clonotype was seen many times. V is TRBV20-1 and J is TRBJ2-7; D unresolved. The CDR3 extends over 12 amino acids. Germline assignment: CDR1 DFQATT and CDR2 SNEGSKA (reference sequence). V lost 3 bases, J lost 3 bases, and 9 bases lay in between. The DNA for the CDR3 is TGCAGTGCTAGTTGGGTTAACTACGAGCAGTACTTC. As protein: CSASWVNYEQYF.

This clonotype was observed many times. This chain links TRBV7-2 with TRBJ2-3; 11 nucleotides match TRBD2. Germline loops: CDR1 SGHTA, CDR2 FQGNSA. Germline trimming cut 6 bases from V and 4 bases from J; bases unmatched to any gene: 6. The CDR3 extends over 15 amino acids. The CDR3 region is CASRILAGESDTQYF. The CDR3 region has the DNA TGTGCCAGCAGAATACTAGCGGGGGAGTCAGATACGCAGTATTTT.

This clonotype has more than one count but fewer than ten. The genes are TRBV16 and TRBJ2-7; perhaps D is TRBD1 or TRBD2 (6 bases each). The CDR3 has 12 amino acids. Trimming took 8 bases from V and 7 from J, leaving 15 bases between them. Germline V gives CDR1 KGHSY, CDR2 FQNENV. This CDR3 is CASATGAREQYF. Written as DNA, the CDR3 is TGTGCCAGCGCCACGGGGGCAAGGGAGCAGTACTTC.

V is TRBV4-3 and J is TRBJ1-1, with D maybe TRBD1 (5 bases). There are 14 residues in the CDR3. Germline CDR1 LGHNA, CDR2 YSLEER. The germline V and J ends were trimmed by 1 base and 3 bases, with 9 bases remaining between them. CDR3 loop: CASSQARRDTEAFF. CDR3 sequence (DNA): TGCGCCAGCAGCCAAGCTCGCAGGGACACTGAAGCTTTCTTT.

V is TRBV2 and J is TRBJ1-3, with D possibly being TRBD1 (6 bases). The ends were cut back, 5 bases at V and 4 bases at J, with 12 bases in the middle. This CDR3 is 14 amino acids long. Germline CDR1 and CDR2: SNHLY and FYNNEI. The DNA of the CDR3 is TGTGCCAGCAGTCAGTTGACAGGCGGAAACACCATATATTTT. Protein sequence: CASSQLTGGNTIYF.

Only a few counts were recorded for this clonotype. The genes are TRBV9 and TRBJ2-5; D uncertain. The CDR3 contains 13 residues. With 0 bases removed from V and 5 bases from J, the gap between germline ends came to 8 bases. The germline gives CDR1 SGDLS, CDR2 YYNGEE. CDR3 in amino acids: CASSVAPEETQYF. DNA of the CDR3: TGTGCCAGCAGCGTAGCTCCGGAGGAGACCCAGTACTTC.

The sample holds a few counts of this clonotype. The CDR3 region is CASSLSPGVGNQPQHF. The CDR3 region has the DNA TGTGCCAGCAGCTTATCGCCAGGGGTAGGCAATCAGCCCCAGCATTTT. V usage is TRBV7-9 and J usage is TRBJ1-5; possible D gene TRBD1, 6 bases. This CDR3 is 16 amino acids long. Looked up from germline, CDR1 is SEHNR and CDR2 is FQNEAQ (reference sequence). V lost 2 bases and J 2 bases, leaving 13 bases between the germline ends. Full variable domain (outside the CDR3, taken from reference TRBV7-9 and TRBJ1-5): DTGVSQNPRHKITKRGQNVTFRCDPISEHNRLYWYRQTLGQGPEFLTYFQNEAQLEKSRLLSDRFSAERPKGSFSTLEIQRTEQGDSAMYLCASSLSPGVGNQPQHFGDGTRLSIL.

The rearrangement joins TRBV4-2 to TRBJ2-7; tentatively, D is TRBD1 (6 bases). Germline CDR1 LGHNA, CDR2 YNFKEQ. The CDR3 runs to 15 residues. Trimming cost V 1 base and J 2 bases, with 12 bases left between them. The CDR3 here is CASSQVGQGAYEQYF. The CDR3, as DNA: TGTGCCAGCAGCCAAGTGGGACAAGGGGCCTACGAGCAGTACTTC.

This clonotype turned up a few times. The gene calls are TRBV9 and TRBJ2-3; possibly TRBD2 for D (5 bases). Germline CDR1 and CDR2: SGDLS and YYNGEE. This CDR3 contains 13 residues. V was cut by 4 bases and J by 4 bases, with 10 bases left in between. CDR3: CASSQLDSDTQYF. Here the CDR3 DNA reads TGTGCCAGCAGCCAACTAGATTCAGATACGCAGTATTTT.

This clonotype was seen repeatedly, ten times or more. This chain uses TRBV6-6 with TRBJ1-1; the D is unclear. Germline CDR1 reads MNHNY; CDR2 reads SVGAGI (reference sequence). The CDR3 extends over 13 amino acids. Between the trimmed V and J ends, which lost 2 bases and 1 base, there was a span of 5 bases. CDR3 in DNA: TGTGCCAGCAGTTACAGGCAGAACACTGAAGCTTTCTTT. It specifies CASSYRQNTEAFF.

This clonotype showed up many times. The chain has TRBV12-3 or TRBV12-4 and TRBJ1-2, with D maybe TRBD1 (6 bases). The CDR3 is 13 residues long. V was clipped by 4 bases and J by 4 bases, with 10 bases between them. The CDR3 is CASSYTGSYGYTF. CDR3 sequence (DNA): TGTGCCAGCAGTTATACAGGGTCCTATGGCTACACCTTC.

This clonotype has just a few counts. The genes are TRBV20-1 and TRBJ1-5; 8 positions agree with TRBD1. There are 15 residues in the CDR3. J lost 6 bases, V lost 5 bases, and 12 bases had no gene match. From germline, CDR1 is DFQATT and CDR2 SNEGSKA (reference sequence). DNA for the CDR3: TGCAGTGCTGATTCCGGGACAGGCGAATCTCAGCCCCAGCATTTT. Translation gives CSADSGTGESQPQHF.

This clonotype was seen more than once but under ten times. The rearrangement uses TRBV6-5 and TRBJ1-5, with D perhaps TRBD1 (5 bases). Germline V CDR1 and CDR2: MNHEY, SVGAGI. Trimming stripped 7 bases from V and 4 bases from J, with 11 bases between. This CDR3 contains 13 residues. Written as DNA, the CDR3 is TGTGCCAGCATGAAAGGGGAAAATCAGCCCCAGCATTTT. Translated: CASMKGENQPQHF.

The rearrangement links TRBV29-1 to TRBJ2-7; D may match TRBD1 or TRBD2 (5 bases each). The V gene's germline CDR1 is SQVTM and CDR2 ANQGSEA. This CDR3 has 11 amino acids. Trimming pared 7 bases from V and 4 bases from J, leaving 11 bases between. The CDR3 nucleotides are TGCAGCGCCTCTTGGGGGTACGAGCAGTACTTC. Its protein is CSASWGYEQYF.

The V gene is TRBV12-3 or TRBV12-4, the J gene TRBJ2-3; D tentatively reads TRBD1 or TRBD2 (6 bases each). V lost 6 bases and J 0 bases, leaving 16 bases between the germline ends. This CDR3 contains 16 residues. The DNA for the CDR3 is TGTGCCAGCAGCCTAGGGGGGTGGTCTAGCACAGATACGCAGTATTTT. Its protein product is CASSLGGWSSTDTQYF.

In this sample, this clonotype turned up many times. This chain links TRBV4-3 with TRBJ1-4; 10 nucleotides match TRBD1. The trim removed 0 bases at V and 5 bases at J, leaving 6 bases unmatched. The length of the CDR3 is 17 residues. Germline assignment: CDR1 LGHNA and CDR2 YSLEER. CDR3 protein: CASSQDPPDRGNEKLFF. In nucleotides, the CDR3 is TGCGCCAGCAGCCAAGATCCCCCGGACAGGGGGAATGAAAAACTGTTTTTT.

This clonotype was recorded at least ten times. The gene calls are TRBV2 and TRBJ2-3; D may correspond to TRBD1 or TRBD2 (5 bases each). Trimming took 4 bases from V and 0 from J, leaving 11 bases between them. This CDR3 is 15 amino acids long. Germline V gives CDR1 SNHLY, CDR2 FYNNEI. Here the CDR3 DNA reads TGTGCCAGCAGTGTGGTGGGGGTGAGCACAGATACGCAGTATTTT. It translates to CASSVVGVSTDTQYF.

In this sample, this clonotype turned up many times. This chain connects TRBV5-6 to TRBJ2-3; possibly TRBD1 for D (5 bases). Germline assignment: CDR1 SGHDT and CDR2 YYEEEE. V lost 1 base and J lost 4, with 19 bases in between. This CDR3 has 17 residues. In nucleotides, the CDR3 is TGTGCCAGCAGCTTGTCCGCGTCAGGGCGGTTCGCAGATACGCAGTATTTT. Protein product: CASSLSASGRFADTQYF.

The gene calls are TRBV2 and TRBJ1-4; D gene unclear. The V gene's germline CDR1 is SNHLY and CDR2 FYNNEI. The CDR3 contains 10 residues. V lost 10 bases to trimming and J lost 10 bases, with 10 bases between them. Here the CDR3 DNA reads TGTGCCACCTCCGGAGGAAAACTGTTTTTT. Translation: CATSGGKLFF. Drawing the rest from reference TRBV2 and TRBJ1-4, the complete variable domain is EPEVTQTPSHQVTQMGQEVILRCVPISNHLYFYWYRQILGQKVEFLVSFYNNEISEKSEIFDDQFSVERPDGSNFTLKIRSTKLEDSAMYFCATSGGKLFFGSGTQLSVL.